One sample yielded the 9 T cell receptor beta chains listed below, sequenced in a study of OX40 agonist ivuxolimab in advanced cancers. Sequencing used immunoSEQ multiplex PCR; TCRdb keeps in-frame clones, though not all of them. The sample consists of approximately 59,000 clones, about 88% of them appearing once. The sequenced sample was CD4+ or CD8+ T cells sorted from blood, obtained in a trial of the OX40 agonist ivuxolimab. The receptors here all came from an adult with an advanced solid tumor such as melanoma, head and neck, liver or kidney cancer.

The chain is built from TRBV11-2 and TRBJ1-2, with D hard to call. Trimming stripped 5 bases from V and 4 bases from J, with 14 bases between. The CDR3 has 14 amino acids. Germline lookup yields CDR1 SGHAT and CDR2 FQNNGV. CDR3 bases: TGTGCCAGCAGCAGGAGCAGAAAGACCTATGGCTACACCTTC. It codes for CASSRSRKTYGYTF.

This chain links TRBV4-1 with TRBJ1-5, with D perhaps TRBD1 (6 bases). Germline CDR1 reads MGHRA; CDR2 reads YSYEKL. V was pared by 4 bases and J by 5 bases, with 18 bases between. This CDR3 has 16 amino acids. In nucleotides, the CDR3 is TGCGCCAGCAGCCCAGAACTAGAGGGGGGTTATCAGCCCCAGCATTTT. It encodes CASSPELEGGYQPQHF.

The CDR3 protein is CASSANREGANVLTF. In DNA form, the CDR3 reads TGTGCCAGCAGCGCGAACAGGGAAGGGGCCAACGTCCTGACTTTC. The chain uses TRBV7-3 and TRBJ2-6; D perhaps matches TRBD1 (6 bases). In germline, CDR1 is SGHTA, CDR2 FQGTGA. The CDR3 length is 15 residues. V lost 5 bases and J 4 bases, leaving 12 bases between the germline ends.

This chain links TRBV28 with TRBJ2-7; D possibly corresponds to TRBD1 (6 bases). The CDR3 covers 14 residues. The ends were cut back, 6 bases at V and 4 bases at J, with 16 bases in the middle. The germline V gene encodes CDR1 MDHEN and CDR2 SYDVKM. The CDR3 DNA sequence: TGTGCCAGCAGCCAAATTCGACAGGTTTACGAGCAGTACTTC. Translation gives CASSQIRQVYEQYF. The full variable domain, completed using reference TRBV28 and TRBJ2-7, is DVKVTQSSRYLVKRTGEKVFLECVQDMDHENMFWYRQDPGLGLRLIYFSYDVKMKEKGDIPEGYSVSREKKERFSLILESASTNQTSMYLCASSQIRQVYEQYFGPGTRLTVT.

CDR3 region: CASSTAGTGANEQFF. The CDR3 DNA reads as TGTGCCAGCAGCACAGCCGGGACAGGGGCCAATGAGCAGTTCTTC. The J gene is TRBJ2-1, the V gene TRBV11-2; the match to TRBD1 covers 10 bases. The CDR3 covers 15 residues. Trimming cost V 5 bases and J 6 bases; bases outside gene matches: 7. Germline CDR1 and CDR2: SGHAT and FQNNGV. Full variable domain (remainder filled in from reference TRBV11-2 and TRBJ2-1): EAGVAQSPRYKIIEKRQSVAFWCNPISGHATLYWYQQILGQGPKLLIQFQNNGVVDDSQLPKDRFSAERLKGVDSTLKIQPAKLEDSAVYLCASSTAGTGANEQFFGPGTRLTVL.

This clone was picked up a small number of times. The chain recombines TRBV7-2 with TRBJ1-4; no reliable D call. Germline CDR1 and CDR2: SGHTA and FQGNSA. V lost 5 bases and J lost 8, with 15 bases in between. The length of the CDR3 is 14 residues. CDR3 residues: CASSPRHGREKLFF. CDR3 coding DNA: TGTGCCAGCAGCCCCCGTCACGGGAGGGAAAAACTGTTTTTT.

J is TRBJ2-3 and V is TRBV11-2; D is perhaps TRBD1 (6 bases). The CDR3 is made up of 15 amino acids. The V gene lost 2 bases and the J gene lost 2 bases, with 11 bases spanning the gap. Germline V gives CDR1 SGHAT, CDR2 FQNNGV. The CDR3 DNA sequence: TGTGCCAGCAGCTTACTCCAGGGGTTCACAGATACGCAGTATTTT. Translation gives CASSLLQGFTDTQYF. The full variable domain, its missing parts supplied by reference TRBV11-2 and TRBJ2-3, is EAGVAQSPRYKIIEKRQSVAFWCNPISGHATLYWYQQILGQGPKLLIQFQNNGVVDDSQLPKDRFSAERLKGVDSTLKIQPAKLEDSAVYLCASSLLQGFTDTQYFGPGTRLTVL.

The chain couples TRBV28 to TRBJ2-7; D is possibly TRBD2 (5 bases). V was clipped by 8 bases and J by 3 bases, with 23 bases between them. This CDR3 comprises 16 residues. The germline gives CDR1 MDHEN, CDR2 SYDVKM. The CDR3 loop reads CASFRGKGRFGYEQYF. The CDR3 nucleotides are TGTGCCAGCTTTCGGGGTAAAGGCAGGTTCGGCTACGAGCAGTACTTC.

This clone was recorded once. The chain recombines TRBV28 with TRBJ2-1, with 9 nucleotides matching TRBD2. V trimming: 7 bases; J trimming: 2 bases; junction bases outside the gene matches: 18. The CDR3 runs to 19 residues. Germline CDR1 reads MDHEN; CDR2 reads SYDVKM. Here the CDR3 DNA reads TGTGCCAGCATCCGCCGGGGTGGGGTAGCGGGAGACCCCTACAATGAGCAGTTCTTC. Translated: CASIRRGGVAGDPYNEQFF.